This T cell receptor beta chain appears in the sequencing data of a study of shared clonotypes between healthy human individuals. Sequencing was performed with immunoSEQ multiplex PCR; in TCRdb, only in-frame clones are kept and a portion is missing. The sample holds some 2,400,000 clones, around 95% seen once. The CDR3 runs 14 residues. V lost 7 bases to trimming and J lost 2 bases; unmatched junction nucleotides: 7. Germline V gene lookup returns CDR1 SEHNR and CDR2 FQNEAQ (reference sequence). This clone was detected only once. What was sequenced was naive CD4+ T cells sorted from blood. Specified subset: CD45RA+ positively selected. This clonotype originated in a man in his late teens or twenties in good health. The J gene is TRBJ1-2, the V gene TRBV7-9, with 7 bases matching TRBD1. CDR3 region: CASTPSQGNYGYTF. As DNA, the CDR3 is TGTGCCAGCACCCCCTCACAGGGGAACTATGGCTACACCTTC.